Described below is a single T cell receptor (beta chain) sequence and its context. What it binds is not known. This entry belongs to a study of T cells expressing NK-cell markers. Study-level information: Sorted CD3+CD56+NKG2C+, CD3+CD56+NKG2C- and CD3+CD56-NKG2C+ T cells supplied TCR beta repertoires. Study-level results: The dominant NKG2C+ clonotypes represented roughly 1.0-7.5% of CD8+ T cells in 6 or 7 donors.

CDR3 length: 14 amino acids. Scientists made TCR beta cDNA using 5'RACE template switching with UMIs. TCRdb reprocessed the 5' RACE reads and stores each CDR3 protein as one record, lacking DNA. The sample holds under 600,000 distinct CDR3 sequences. This chain joins TRBV12-3 or TRBV12-4 and TRBJ2-1; TCRdb selects TRBD2, and the lack of DNA leaves this call unchecked. The clonotype was recovered from a woman between 50 and 59 years old in good health. Sample: blood T cells: a sorted CD56 or NKG2C T cell subset, CD4+ or CD8+ T cells, or bulk PBMC T cells (not recorded which). The CDR3 here is CASSILIRGREQFF.